These 19 T cell receptor beta chains originate from one sample sequenced in a study of identical twins. One entry per CDR3 protein, called by TCRdb with MiXCR from the 5' RACE reads. This table has fewer than 350,000 distinct CDR3 sequences, roughly 8.6% appearing once. The data also belong to a second study, concerning yellow fever vaccine responses in identical twins.

The material sequenced was memory (CD45RO+) T cells sorted from blood. The receptors were sampled from a woman aged 18-30 years in good health.

This clonotype was found a few times. The chain carries TRBV5-1 and TRBJ2-5; D may correspond to TRBD1 or TRBD2 (6 bases each). Germline CDR1 and CDR2: SGHRS and YFSETQ. V lost 1 base to trimming and J lost 2 bases, with 12 bases between them. The CDR3 runs to 15 residues. The CDR3 region is CASSLNRGGQETQYF. The CDR3 DNA sequence: TGCGCCAGCAGCTTGAACCGAGGGGGGCAAGAGACCCAGTACTTC.

Many counts were recorded for this clonotype. This chain uses TRBV10-2 with TRBJ1-1; 11 bases match TRBD1. Trimming took 3 bases from V and 2 from J; bases not matched to a gene: 5. CDR1 is WSHSY and CDR2 is SAAADI in the germline V gene. The CDR3 runs 16 residues. CDR3: CASSERDRGVNTEAFF. CDR3 coding DNA: TGCGCCAGCAGTGAAAGGGACAGGGGGGTAAACACTGAAGCTTTCTTT.

In this sample, this clonotype turned up many times. The CDR3 DNA follows: TGTGCCAGCAGCCCCCAGACTTTGGAAGCTTTCTTT. This codes for CASSPQTLEAFF. This rearrangement joins TRBV7-2 to TRBJ1-1; D remains unclear. The germline V gene has CDR1 SGHTA and CDR2 FQGNSA. CDR3 length equals 12 residues. Trimming took 5 bases from V and 8 from J, leaving 12 bases between them.

This clonotype was picked up many times. This chain joins TRBV24-1 and TRBJ2-3; D is perhaps TRBD1 (6 bases). V lost 1 base to trimming and J lost 0 bases, with 7 bases between them. In germline, CDR1 is KGHDR, CDR2 SFDVKD. The CDR3 is 15 residues long. CDR3 region: CATSDFTGSTDTQYF. The CDR3 DNA is TGTGCCACCAGTGATTTCACAGGGAGCACAGATACGCAGTATTTT.

This clonotype came up many times. The chain links TRBV12-3 or TRBV12-4 to TRBJ1-4; TRBD1 matches at 9 bases. CDR3 size: 14 residues. V lost 4 bases, J lost 6 bases, and 3 bases stayed unmatched. DNA for the CDR3: TGTGCCAGCAGTTCGACAGGGGGAGATGAAAAACTGTTTTTT. Translating it yields CASSSTGGDEKLFF.

This clonotype was seen a few times. The chain joins TRBV20-1 to TRBJ2-5, with 8 bases aligning to TRBD1. Trimming at V came to 1 base and at J to 4 bases, leaving 5 bases not matched to a gene. CDR3 length equals 14 residues. Germline V gives CDR1 DFQATT, CDR2 SNEGSKA (reference sequence). In DNA form, the CDR3 reads TGCAGTGCTAGAGGAACCGGACAGGGAGAGACCCAGTACTTC. Translating gives CSARGTGQGETQYF.

This clonotype was picked up many times. The chain recombines TRBV12-3 or TRBV12-4 with TRBJ2-3, with TRBD2 matching over 12 bases. The CDR3 has 15 residues. The V segment lost 5 bases and the J segment 6 bases; nucleotides outside the gene matches: 6. CDR3 DNA: TGTGCCAGCAGTACTCTAGCGGGGGGGGCTGATACGCAGTATTTT. Translated: CASSTLAGGADTQYF.

J is TRBJ2-1 and V is TRBV20-1, with 9 nucleotides matching TRBD2. CDR3 length: 17 residues. Germline-derived CDR1 and CDR2 are DFQATT and SNEGSKA (reference sequence). V lost 2 bases and J lost 7; bases outside the gene matches: 15. The CDR3 DNA is TGCAGTGCTAGACAAGCGCGGGGCGGGGGGGCCGTAAATGAGCAGTTCTTC. Translated, it gives CSARQARGGGAVNEQFF.

CDR3 bases: TGCAGTGCTACACTTAGCAATTCCAAAAACATTCAGTACTTC. Translating it yields CSATLSNSKNIQYF. V and J are TRBV20-1 and TRBJ2-4; no firm D call. V was clipped by 4 bases and J by 2 bases, with 12 bases between them. Germline V gene lookup returns CDR1 DFQATT and CDR2 SNEGSKA (reference sequence). The CDR3 consists of 14 residues.

In this sample, this clonotype turned up a few times. This sequence joins TRBV7-2 and TRBJ2-1, with D unresolved. The germline CDR1 and CDR2 sequences are SGHTA and FQGNSA. V dropped 3 bases and J dropped 12 bases, with 18 bases sitting between them. CDR3 length equals 14 residues. CDR3 DNA: TGTGCCAGCAGCTTGAGCCCCCGAGGAGTCGGGCAGTTCTTC. Translation gives CASSLSPRGVGQFF.

J is TRBJ2-5 and V is TRBV7-2; D remains ambiguous. The CDR3 sequence is 12 residues long. Germline-derived CDR1 and CDR2 are SGHTA and FQGNSA. V was clipped by 5 bases and J by 7 bases, with 11 bases between them. CDR3 nucleotide sequence: TGTGCCAGCAGCCAAACGTGGGGGACCCAGTACTTC. Amino acids: CASSQTWGTQYF.

This clonotype was seen at least ten times. The chain combines TRBV6-2 or TRBV6-3 with TRBJ2-3; D unresolved. This CDR3 has 14 amino acids. Germline assignment: CDR1 MNHEY and CDR2 SVGEGT. The germline V and J ends were trimmed by 0 bases and 3 bases, with 7 bases remaining between them. The CDR3 sequence: CASSYSTLTDTQYF. The CDR3 DNA is TGTGCCAGCAGTTACTCGACTCTAACAGATACGCAGTATTTT.

The chain combines TRBV20-1 with TRBJ2-1; D gene unclear. Germline loops: CDR1 DFQATT, CDR2 SNEGSKA (reference sequence). The CDR3 spans 15 residues. V was clipped by 5 bases and J by 4 bases, with 18 bases between them. CDR3 sequence: CSASPDVAGYNEQFF. CDR3 in DNA: TGCAGTGCTTCCCCGGACGTAGCCGGTTACAATGAGCAGTTCTTC.

A few counts support this clonotype. The chain is built from TRBV5-6 and TRBJ2-2; possible D gene TRBD2, 6 bases. V was cut by 4 bases and J by 1 base, with 11 bases left in between. This CDR3 has 15 amino acids. Germline assignment: CDR1 SGHDT and CDR2 YYEEEE. The CDR3 sequence is CASSGGTVNTGELFF. CDR3 DNA: TGTGCCAGCAGCGGCGGGACGGTGAACACCGGGGAGCTGTTTTTT.

This clonotype was picked up a small number of times. V and J are TRBV18 and TRBJ2-7; possibly TRBD1 for D (6 bases). V gave up 1 base and J gave up 2 bases, with 6 bases separating them. This CDR3 contains 13 residues. Germline CDR1 reads KGHSH; CDR2 reads LQKENI. CDR3: CASSPRGPYEQYV. The CDR3, as DNA: TGTGCCAGCTCACCACGGGGGCCCTACGAGCAGTACGTC.

This chain connects TRBV7-9 to TRBJ2-2; a possible D gene is TRBD1 (6 bases). Germline V gene sequence: CDR1 SEHNR, CDR2 FQNEAQ (reference sequence). V was trimmed by 1 base and J by 4 bases, leaving 16 bases between them. The CDR3 totals 17 residues. The CDR3 bases are TGTGCCAGCAGCTTAGTTGTGGCGGCAGGGGCCACCGGGGAGCTGTTTTTT. This translates into CASSLVVAAGATGELFF. The entire variable domain, with the rest obtained from reference TRBV7-9 and TRBJ2-2, is as follows: DTGVSQNPRHKITKRGQNVTFRCDPISEHNRLYWYRQTLGQGPEFLTYFQNEAQLEKSRLLSDRFSAERPKGSFSTLEIQRTEQGDSAMYLCASSLVVAAGATGELFFGEGSRLTVL.

This clonotype occurred many times. The rearrangement links TRBV2 to TRBJ1-2; 7 bases agree with TRBD1. The CDR3 runs to 15 residues. Germline values: CDR1 SNHLY, CDR2 FYNNEI. Germline trimming cut 2 bases from V and 4 bases from J; bases unmatched to any gene: 7. CDR3 coding DNA: TGTGCCAGCAGTGAATATGGGACAGTACCCTATGGCTACACCTTC. Protein product: CASSEYGTVPYGYTF.

The chain uses TRBV2 and TRBJ1-2; D might be TRBD1 (5 bases). There are 15 residues in the CDR3. Trimming left V 2 bases short and J 0 bases short, with 10 bases between. Germline V gives CDR1 SNHLY, CDR2 FYNNEI. CDR3 sequence: CASSEMGVANYGYTF. The DNA for the CDR3 is TGTGCCAGCAGTGAAATGGGGGTAGCTAACTATGGCTACACCTTC.

This clonotype has just a few counts. The chain recombines TRBV12-3 or TRBV12-4 with TRBJ1-1; possible D gene TRBD1, 6 bases. V dropped 2 bases and J dropped 5 bases, with 12 bases sitting between them. This CDR3 contains 14 residues. The CDR3 spells CASSLRGQRTEAFF. The CDR3 bases are TGTGCCAGCAGTTTACGGGGACAAAGGACTGAAGCTTTCTTT.